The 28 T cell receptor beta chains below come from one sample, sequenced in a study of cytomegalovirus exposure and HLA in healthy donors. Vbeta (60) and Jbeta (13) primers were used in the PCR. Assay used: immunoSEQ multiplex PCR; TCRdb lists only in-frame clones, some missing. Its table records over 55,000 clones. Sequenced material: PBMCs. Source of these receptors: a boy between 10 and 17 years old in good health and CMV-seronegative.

The CDR3, as DNA: TGTGCCAGCAGCCCAATGGAGGGTAACACCGGGGAGCTGTTTTTT. It encodes CASSPMEGNTGELFF. The rearrangement joins TRBV11-2 to TRBJ2-2, with D perhaps TRBD2 (6 bases). V was shortened by 5 bases and J by 2 bases, with 12 bases between the two germline ends. Per the germline V gene, CDR1 is SGHAT and CDR2 is FQNNGV. CDR3 length: 15 amino acids.

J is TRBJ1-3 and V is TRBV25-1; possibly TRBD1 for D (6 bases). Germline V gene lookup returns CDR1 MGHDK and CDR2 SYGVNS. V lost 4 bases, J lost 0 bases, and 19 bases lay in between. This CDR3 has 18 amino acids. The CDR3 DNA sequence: TGTGCCAGCAGTGCCTCAGGGGCCGATTCCCTCTCTGGAAACACCATATATTTT. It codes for CASSASGADSLSGNTIYF.

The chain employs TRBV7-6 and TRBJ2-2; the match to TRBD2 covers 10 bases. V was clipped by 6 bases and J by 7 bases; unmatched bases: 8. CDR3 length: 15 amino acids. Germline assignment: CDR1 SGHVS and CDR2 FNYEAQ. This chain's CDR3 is CASSFTSGTFGELFF. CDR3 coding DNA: TGTGCCAGCAGTTTCACTAGCGGGACTTTCGGGGAGCTGTTTTTT.

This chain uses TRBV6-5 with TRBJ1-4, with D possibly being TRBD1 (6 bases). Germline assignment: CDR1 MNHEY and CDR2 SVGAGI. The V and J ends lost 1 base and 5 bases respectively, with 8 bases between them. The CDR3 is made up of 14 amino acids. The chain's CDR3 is CASSYFGQNEKLFF. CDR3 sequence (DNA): TGTGCCAGCAGTTACTTTGGACAGAATGAAAAACTGTTTTTT.

Here the CDR3 reads CASSLTGDSPRYGYTF. CDR3 bases: TGCGCCAGCAGCTTGACAGGGGACAGCCCTAGGTATGGCTACACCTTC. This chain links TRBV5-1 with TRBJ1-2; 7 bases agree with TRBD1. Germline assignment: CDR1 SGHRS and CDR2 YFSETQ. The CDR3 has 16 amino acids. The ends lost 1 base at V and 5 bases at J; junction bases unmatched: 11.

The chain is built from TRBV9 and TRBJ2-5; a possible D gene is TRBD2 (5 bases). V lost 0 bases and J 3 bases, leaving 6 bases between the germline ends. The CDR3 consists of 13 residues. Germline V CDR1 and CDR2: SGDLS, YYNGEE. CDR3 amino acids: CASSVAGKETQYF. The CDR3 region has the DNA TGTGCCAGCAGCGTAGCCGGGAAAGAGACCCAGTACTTC.

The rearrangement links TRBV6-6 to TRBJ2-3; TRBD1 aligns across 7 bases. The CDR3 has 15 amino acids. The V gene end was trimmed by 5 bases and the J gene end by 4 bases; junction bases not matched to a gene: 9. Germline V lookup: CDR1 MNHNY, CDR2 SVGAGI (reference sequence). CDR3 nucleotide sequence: TGTGCCAGCAGTCTTACCCCAGACAGGGCAGATACGCAGTATTTT. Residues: CASSLTPDRADTQYF.

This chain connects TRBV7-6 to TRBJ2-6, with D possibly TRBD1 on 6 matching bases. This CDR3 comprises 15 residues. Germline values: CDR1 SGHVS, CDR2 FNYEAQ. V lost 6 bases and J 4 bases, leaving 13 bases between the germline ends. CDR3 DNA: TGTGCCAGCAGGGGGCAGGGGAACGGGGCCAACGTCCTGACTTTC. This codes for CASRGQGNGANVLTF.

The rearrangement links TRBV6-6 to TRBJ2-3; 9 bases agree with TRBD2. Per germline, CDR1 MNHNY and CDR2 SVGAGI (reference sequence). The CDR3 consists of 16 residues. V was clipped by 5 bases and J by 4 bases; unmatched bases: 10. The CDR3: CASSLSSGMGADTQYF. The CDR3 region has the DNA TGTGCCAGCAGTCTGTCTAGCGGGATGGGAGCAGATACGCAGTATTTT.

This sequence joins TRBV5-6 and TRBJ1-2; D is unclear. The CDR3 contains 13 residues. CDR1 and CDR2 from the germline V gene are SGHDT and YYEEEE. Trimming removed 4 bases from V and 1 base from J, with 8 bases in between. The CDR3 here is CASSPRRNYGYTF. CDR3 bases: TGTGCCAGCAGCCCGAGGCGTAACTATGGCTACACCTTC.

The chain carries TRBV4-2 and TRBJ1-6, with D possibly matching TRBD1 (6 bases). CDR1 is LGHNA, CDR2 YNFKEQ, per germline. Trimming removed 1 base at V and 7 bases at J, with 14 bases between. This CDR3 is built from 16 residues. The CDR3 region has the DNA TGTGCCAGCAGCCAAGCTGCCGGGACACCGAATTCACCCCTCCACTTT. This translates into CASSQAAGTPNSPLHF.

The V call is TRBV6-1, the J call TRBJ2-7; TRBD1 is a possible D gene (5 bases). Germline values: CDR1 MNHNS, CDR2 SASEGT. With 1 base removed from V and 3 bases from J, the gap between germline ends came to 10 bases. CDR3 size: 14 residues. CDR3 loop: CASSEGLGDYEQYF. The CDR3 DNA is TGTGCCAGCAGTGAAGGTTTAGGGGACTACGAGCAGTACTTC.

The CDR3 loop reads CASSWAGVFYEQYF. For the CDR3, the DNA is TGTGCCAGCAGCTGGGCGGGAGTCTTCTACGAGCAGTACTTC. The chain joins TRBV7-2 to TRBJ2-7; TRBD2 matches at 7 bases. Germline trimming cut 4 bases from V and 3 bases from J; bases unmatched to any gene: 6. The germline V gene encodes CDR1 SGHTA and CDR2 FQGNSA. CDR3 size: 14 residues.

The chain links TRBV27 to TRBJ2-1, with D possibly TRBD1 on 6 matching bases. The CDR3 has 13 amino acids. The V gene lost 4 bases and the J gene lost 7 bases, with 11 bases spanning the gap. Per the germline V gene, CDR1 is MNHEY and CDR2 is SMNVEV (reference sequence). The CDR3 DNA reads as TGTGCCAGCAGTTCCCTGGACAGTAATGAGCAGTTCTTC. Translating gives CASSSLDSNEQFF.

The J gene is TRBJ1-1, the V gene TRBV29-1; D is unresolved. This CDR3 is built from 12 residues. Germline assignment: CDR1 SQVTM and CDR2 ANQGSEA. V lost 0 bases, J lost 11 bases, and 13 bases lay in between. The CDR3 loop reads CSVEDEWSWAFF. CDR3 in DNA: TGCAGCGTTGAAGATGAGTGGAGTTGGGCTTTCTTT.

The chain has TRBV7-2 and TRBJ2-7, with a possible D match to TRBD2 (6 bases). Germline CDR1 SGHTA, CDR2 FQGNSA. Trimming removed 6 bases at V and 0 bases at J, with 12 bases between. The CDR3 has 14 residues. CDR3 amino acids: CASSRGLNSYEQYF. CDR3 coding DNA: TGTGCCAGCAGTCGGGGACTGAACTCCTACGAGCAGTACTTC.

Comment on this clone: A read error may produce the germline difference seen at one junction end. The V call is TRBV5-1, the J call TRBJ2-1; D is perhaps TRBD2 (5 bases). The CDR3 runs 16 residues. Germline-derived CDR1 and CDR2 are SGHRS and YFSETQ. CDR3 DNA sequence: TGCGCCAGCACCCCGGTGGAGGCCAGCTCCGACAATGAGCAGTTCTTC. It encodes CASTPVEASSDNEQFF.

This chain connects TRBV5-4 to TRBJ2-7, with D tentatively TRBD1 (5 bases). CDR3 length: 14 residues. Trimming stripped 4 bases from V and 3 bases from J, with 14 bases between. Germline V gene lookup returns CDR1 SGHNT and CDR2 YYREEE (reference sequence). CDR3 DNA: TGTGCCAGCAGCCCGCAAGGGGAATACTACGAGCAGTACTTC. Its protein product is CASSPQGEYYEQYF.

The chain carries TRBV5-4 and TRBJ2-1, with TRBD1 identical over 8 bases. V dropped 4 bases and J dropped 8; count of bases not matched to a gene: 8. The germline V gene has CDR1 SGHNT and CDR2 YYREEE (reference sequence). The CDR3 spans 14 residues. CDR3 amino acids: CASSQGQGYDEQFF. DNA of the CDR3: TGTGCCAGCAGCCAAGGACAGGGCTATGATGAGCAGTTCTTC. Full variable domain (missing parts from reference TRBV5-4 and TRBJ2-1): ETGVTQSPTHLIKTRGQQVTLRCSSQSGHNTVSWYQQALGQGPQFIFQYYREEENGRGNFPPRFSGLQFPNYSSELNVNALELDDSALYLCASSQGQGYDEQFFGPGTRLTVL.

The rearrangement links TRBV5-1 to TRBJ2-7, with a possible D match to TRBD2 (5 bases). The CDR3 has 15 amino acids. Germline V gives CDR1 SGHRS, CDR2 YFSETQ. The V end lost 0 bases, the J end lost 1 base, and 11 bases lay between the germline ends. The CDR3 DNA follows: TGCGCCAGCAGCTTGGTCGGGATAGGGTCCTACGAGCAGTACTTC. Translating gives CASSLVGIGSYEQYF.

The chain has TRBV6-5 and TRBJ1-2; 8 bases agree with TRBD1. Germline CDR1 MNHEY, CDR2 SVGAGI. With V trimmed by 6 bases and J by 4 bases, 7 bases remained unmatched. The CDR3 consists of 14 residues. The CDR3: CASRTGQGIYGYTF. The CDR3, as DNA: TGTGCCAGCAGAACCGGACAGGGAATCTATGGCTACACCTTC.

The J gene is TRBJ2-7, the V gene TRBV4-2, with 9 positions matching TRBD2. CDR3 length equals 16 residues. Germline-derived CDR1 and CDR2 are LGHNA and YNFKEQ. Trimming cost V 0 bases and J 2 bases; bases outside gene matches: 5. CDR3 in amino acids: CASSQEGRGGTYEQYF. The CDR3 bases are TGTGCCAGCAGCCAAGAGGGGCGGGGGGGTACCTACGAGCAGTACTTC.

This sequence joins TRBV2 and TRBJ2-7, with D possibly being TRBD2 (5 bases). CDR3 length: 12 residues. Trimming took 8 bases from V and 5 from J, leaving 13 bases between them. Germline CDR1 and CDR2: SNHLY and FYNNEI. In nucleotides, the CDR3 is TGTGCCAGCCGGGAACTGAACCACGAGCAGTACTTC. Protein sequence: CASRELNHEQYF.

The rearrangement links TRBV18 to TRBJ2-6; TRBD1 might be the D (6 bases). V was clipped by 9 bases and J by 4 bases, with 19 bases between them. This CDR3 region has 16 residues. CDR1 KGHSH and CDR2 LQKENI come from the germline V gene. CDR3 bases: TGTGCCAGTTCTCCCCCCCAGGGGCGAGGGGCCAACGTCCTGACTTTC. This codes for CASSPPQGRGANVLTF.

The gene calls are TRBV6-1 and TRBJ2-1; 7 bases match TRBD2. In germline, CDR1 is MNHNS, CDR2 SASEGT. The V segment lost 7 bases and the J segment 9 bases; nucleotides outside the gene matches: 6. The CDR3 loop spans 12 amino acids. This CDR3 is CASNGLEVEQFF. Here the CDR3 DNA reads TGTGCCAGCAATGGACTAGAGGTTGAGCAGTTCTTC.

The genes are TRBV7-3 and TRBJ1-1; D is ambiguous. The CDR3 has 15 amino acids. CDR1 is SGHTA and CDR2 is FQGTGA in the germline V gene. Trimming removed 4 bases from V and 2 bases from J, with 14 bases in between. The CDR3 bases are TGTGCCAGCAGCTCCCTGGTTTCGAGTAACACTGAAGCTTTCTTT. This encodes CASSSLVSSNTEAFF.

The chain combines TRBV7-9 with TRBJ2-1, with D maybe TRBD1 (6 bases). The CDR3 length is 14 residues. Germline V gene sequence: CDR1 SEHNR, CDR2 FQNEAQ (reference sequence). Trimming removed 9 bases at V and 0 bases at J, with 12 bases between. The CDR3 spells CASARGSSYNEQFF. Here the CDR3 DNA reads TGTGCCAGTGCGAGGGGGAGCTCCTACAATGAGCAGTTCTTC.

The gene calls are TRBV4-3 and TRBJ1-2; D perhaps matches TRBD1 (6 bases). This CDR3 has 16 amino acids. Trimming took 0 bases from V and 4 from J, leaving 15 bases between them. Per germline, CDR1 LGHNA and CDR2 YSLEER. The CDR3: CASSQERGGVGYGYTF. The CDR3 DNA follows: TGCGCCAGCAGCCAAGAAAGAGGGGGGGTGGGCTATGGCTACACCTTC.